This TCR beta chain was recorded in a study of neurological immune-mediated disorders. Study findings and constraints: Phylogenetic analysis grouped 18 of 34 multiple sclerosis patients' repertoires together, suggesting a possible repertoire signature. The greatest TCR clonal expansion appeared in HTLV-1-associated myelopathy and the smallest, falling below healthy controls, in multiple sclerosis.

This clonotype was observed at least ten times. The antigen is unknown. The germline CDR1 and CDR2 sequences are SGHTA and FQGNSA. The CDR3 contains 13 residues. The V gene end was trimmed by 5 bases and the J gene end by 6 bases; junction bases not matched to a gene: 6. The authors produced cDNA by 5'RACE using 10-nucleotide random UMIs. TCRdb called the 5' RACE reads again in MiXCR, with one record for every CDR3 protein. The sample carries 87,000 or so distinct CDR3 sequences, around 3.4% recorded once. The chain uses TRBV7-2 and TRBJ1-1; 7 nucleotides agree with TRBD1. Sequenced material: PBMCs. The origin of this receptor is a woman between 18 and 29 years old with multiple sclerosis. DNA of the CDR3: TGTGCCAGCAGCCCCCAGGGGGGCTCTGAAGCTTTCTTT. Protein: CASSPQGGSEAFF.